The 24 T cell receptor beta chains below come from one sample, sequenced in a study of molecular identifiers for immune sequencing clone quantification. TCRdb ran MiXCR on the PCR reads and lists one entry per CDR3 protein. The sample lists hundreds of thousands of distinct CDR3 sequences, roughly 27% occurring once. Sequenced input: naive CD8+ T cells from blood, with Jurkat cell RNA spiked in. The subset here: FACS-sorted CD8+CD4-CCR7+CD45RA+ naive T cells. The receptors were gathered from a human donor in good health. Some libraries in this study had Jurkat cell RNA spiked in.

This clonotype was observed at least ten times. The chain couples TRBV6-1 to TRBJ2-7; the D is unclear. The CDR3 consists of 12 residues. Germline V gene lookup returns CDR1 MNHNS and CDR2 SASEGT. V was cut by 7 bases and J by 5 bases, with 12 bases left in between. The CDR3 protein is CASIRANHEQYF. As DNA, the CDR3 is TGTGCCAGCATAAGGGCGAACCACGAGCAGTACTTC.

The table lists this clonotype with a few counts. The rearrangement joins TRBV11-2 to TRBJ2-7, with 7 bases matching TRBD1. Germline V lookup: CDR1 SGHAT, CDR2 FQNNGV. The V and J ends lost 1 base and 2 bases, in that order; junction bases with no gene match: 5. CDR3 size: 15 residues. The CDR3 loop is CASSLGTGVTYEQYF. The CDR3 DNA sequence: TGTGCCAGCAGCTTAGGTACAGGGGTTACCTACGAGCAGTACTTC.

V and J are TRBV7-9 and TRBJ2-7; TRBD1 matches 11 bases. Germline V gives CDR1 SEHNR, CDR2 FQNEAQ (reference sequence). Trimming at V came to 2 bases and at J to 2 bases, leaving 5 bases not matched to a gene. The CDR3 is 16 amino acids. CDR3 in amino acids: CASSLSGQGEAYEQYF. CDR3 DNA sequence: TGTGCCAGCAGCTTATCGGGACAGGGGGAGGCCTACGAGCAGTACTTC. Based on the CDR3 plus reference TRBV7-9 and TRBJ2-7, the full variable domain is DTGVSQNPRHKITKRGQNVTFRCDPISEHNRLYWYRQTLGQGPEFLTYFQNEAQLEKSRLLSDRFSAERPKGSFSTLEIQRTEQGDSAMYLCASSLSGQGEAYEQYFGPGTRLTVT.

This clonotype has a handful of counts. This chain joins TRBV25-1 and TRBJ1-2; D perhaps matches TRBD1 (5 bases). The CDR3 runs 13 residues. With 4 bases removed from V and 4 bases from J, the gap between germline ends came to 10 bases. CDR1 MGHDK and CDR2 SYGVNS come from the germline V gene. Written as DNA, the CDR3 is TGTGCCAGCAGTGGGGGCGTGGGCTATGGCTACACCTTC. Amino acids: CASSGGVGYGYTF.

Worth noting for this clonotype: The conserved phenylalanine or tryptophan is not found at the CDR3 terminus, so this likely reflects a read error. The chain couples TRBV28 to TRBJ2-5; 7 positions match TRBD2. Trimming removed 4 bases from V and 2 bases from J; junction bases left unmatched: 4. Germline V gene sequence: CDR1 MDHEN, CDR2 SYDVKM. The CDR3 is 14 amino acids. CDR3 residues: CASSSRLAQETQYL. The CDR3 DNA follows: TGTGCCAGCAGTTCACGACTAGCTCAAGAGACCCAGTACCTC.

V is TRBV5-3 and J is TRBJ2-4; D call uncertain. TRBV5-3 is classed as an ORF, of uncertain function. Trimming removed 8 bases at V and 0 bases at J, with 12 bases between. The CDR3 has 14 amino acids. DNA for the CDR3: TGTGCCAGCAGCCCTGGGTCAGCCAAAAACATTCAGTACTTC. Its translation: CASSPGSAKNIQYF.

This clonotype was observed many times. V gene TRBV30 combines with J gene TRBJ2-1; D is undetermined. The V and J ends lost 3 bases and 9 bases respectively, with 9 bases between them. CDR1 is GTSNPN, CDR2 SVGIG, per germline (reference sequence). The CDR3 runs to 11 residues. The chain's CDR3 is CAWRGMGEQFF. The DNA for the CDR3 is TGTGCCTGGAGAGGGATGGGTGAGCAGTTCTTC.

This clonotype showed up many times. The chain carries TRBV6-1 and TRBJ2-5, with 8 positions matching TRBD1. Trimming cost V 4 bases and J 4 bases; bases outside gene matches: 8. CDR1 MNHNS and CDR2 SASEGT come from the germline V gene. The CDR3 has 15 amino acids. The CDR3 here is CASSADRGEGETQYF. The CDR3, as DNA: TGTGCCAGCAGTGCCGACAGGGGTGAGGGAGAGACCCAGTACTTC.

Only a few counts were recorded for this clonotype. The chain uses TRBV4-3 and TRBJ2-7; 13 nucleotides agree with TRBD2. The length of the CDR3 is 15 residues. The germline gives CDR1 LGHNA, CDR2 YSLEER. Trimming at V came to 5 bases and at J to 6 bases, leaving 7 bases not matched to a gene. The CDR3 sequence: CASSEVGLAGSEQYF. The CDR3 nucleotides read TGCGCCAGCAGCGAAGTGGGACTAGCGGGATCCGAGCAGTACTTC.

In its sample, this clonotype was seen many times. This chain connects TRBV24-1 to TRBJ2-2, with 12 bases aligning to TRBD2. Germline assignment: CDR1 KGHDR and CDR2 SFDVKD. V shed 5 bases, J shed 0 bases, and the junction held 12 bases outside the gene matches. The CDR3 extends over 20 amino acids. CDR3 in DNA: TGTGCCACCAGTGGGGCCGGACTAGCGGGATCCGTCGCGAACACCGGGGAGCTGTTTTTT. It encodes CATSGAGLAGSVANTGELFF.

There are many counts of this clonotype. The chain uses TRBV9 and TRBJ2-5, with no clear D. V was pared by 4 bases and J by 4 bases, with 14 bases between. The CDR3 contains 14 residues. CDR1 SGDLS and CDR2 YYNGEE come from the germline V gene. CDR3 loop: CASSPEGLRETQYF. The CDR3 DNA reads as TGTGCCAGCAGCCCGGAAGGCCTCCGAGAGACCCAGTACTTC.

This chain joins TRBV6-2 or TRBV6-3 and TRBJ2-2; D is unclear. V was pared by 0 bases and J by 4 bases, with 3 bases between. CDR1 and CDR2 (germline): MNHEY, SVGEGT. The CDR3 totals 13 residues. For the CDR3, the DNA is TGTGCCAGCAGTTACTCTATCACCGGGGAGCTGTTTTTT. Protein product: CASSYSITGELFF.

This clonotype has more than one count but fewer than ten. This sequence joins TRBV12-5 and TRBJ2-5; perhaps TRBD2 as D (6 bases). Deletions cut 1 base from V and 5 bases from J, with 11 bases between. CDR3 size: 14 residues. Germline lookup yields CDR1 LGHNT and CDR2 FRNRAP. CDR3: CASGLGLASETQYF. Written as DNA, the CDR3 is TGTGCTAGTGGTTTGGGGCTAGCGTCTGAGACCCAGTACTTC.

This clonotype appeared many times. This chain joins TRBV7-9 and TRBJ1-1; perhaps TRBD1 as D (5 bases). This CDR3 has 15 amino acids. Looked up from germline, CDR1 is SEHNR and CDR2 is FQNEAQ (reference sequence). The ends were cut back, 5 bases at V and 4 bases at J, with 17 bases in the middle. The CDR3 region is CASSEPPGSGTEAFF. CDR3 DNA sequence: TGTGCCAGCAGCGAACCCCCAGGGTCTGGCACTGAAGCTTTCTTT.

This clonotype was observed many times. The chain is built from TRBV5-1 and TRBJ2-3; 10 bases map to TRBD2. CDR1 is SGHRS and CDR2 is YFSETQ in the germline V gene. The CDR3 has 18 residues. Trimming removed 7 bases from V and 11 bases from J; junction bases left unmatched: 25. This CDR3 is CASGLAAKRSRRKAGQYF. In DNA, the CDR3 is TGCGCCAGCGGACTAGCGGCCAAACGGTCTCGGCGAAAAGCGGGGCAGTATTTT.

The table lists this clonotype with a count of one. A much larger clone lies one base from this, so it may be a read error. The gene calls are TRBV7-9 and TRBJ1-2; weak D call: TRBD1 (6 bases). Germline V lookup: CDR1 SEHNR, CDR2 FQNEAQ (reference sequence). The CDR3 runs 14 residues. V was shortened by 2 bases and J by 4 bases, with 11 bases between the two germline ends. CDR3: CASSLIRGSYGYTF. The CDR3 DNA follows: TGTGCCAGCAGCTTAATCAGGGGATCCTATGGCTACACCTTC. Looking up the rest from reference TRBV7-9 and TRBJ1-2 gives the full variable domain: DTGVSQNPRHKITKRGQNVTFRCDPISEHNRLYWYRQTLGQGPEFLTYFQNEAQLEKSRLLSDRFSAERPKGSFSTLEIQRTEQGDSAMYLCASSLIRGSYGYTFGSGTRLTVV.

The chain uses TRBV20-1 and TRBJ2-3; D not certain. V dropped 0 bases and J dropped 2 bases, with 12 bases sitting between them. The CDR3 runs to 15 residues. In germline, CDR1 is DFQATT, CDR2 SNEGSKA (reference sequence). The CDR3 here is CSARDRARLTDTQYF. The CDR3 DNA sequence: TGCAGTGCTAGAGACCGAGCGAGACTCACAGATACGCAGTATTTT.

This clonotype was seen repeatedly, ten times or more. The V and J genes are TRBV12-3 or TRBV12-4 and TRBJ2-2, with D uncertain. CDR3 length: 16 amino acids. Trimming shortened V by 4 bases and J by 4 bases, and 16 bases separated the two germline ends. The CDR3 reads CASSSQDPPPTGELFF. For the CDR3, the DNA is TGTGCCAGCAGTTCCCAGGACCCTCCCCCCACCGGGGAGCTGTTTTTT.

With regard to this clonotype: Given a much more abundant clone one base away, this may be a read error. The chain links TRBV4-1 to TRBJ2-1; 9 nucleotides agree with TRBD2. Germline assignment: CDR1 MGHRA and CDR2 YSYEKL. CDR3 length: 15 residues. Trimming removed 8 bases from V and 4 bases from J; junction bases left unmatched: 9. The CDR3 reads CASGPTSGLYNEQFF. The CDR3 region has the DNA TGCGCCAGCGGCCCCACTAGCGGGCTGTACAATGAGCAGTTCTTC.

In the case of this clonotype: The CDR3 does not close with the conserved phenylalanine or tryptophan, likely indicating a read error. This chain links TRBV4-3 with TRBJ1-5, with 9 positions matching TRBD1. V was clipped by 2 bases and J by 4 bases; unmatched bases: 6. Germline V gene sequence: CDR1 LGHNA, CDR2 YSLEER. This CDR3 spans 16 amino acids. The CDR3 region has the DNA TGCGCCAGCAGCCAAAGGTTAGGACAGGGGAATCAGCCCCAGCATTGT. Protein sequence: CASSQRLGQGNQPQHC.

This clonotype came up many times. V gene TRBV6-1 combines with J gene TRBJ2-3; D gene uncertain. CDR3 length equals 12 residues. The germline gives CDR1 MNHNS, CDR2 SASEGT. V shed 3 bases and J shed 8 bases, with 9 bases lying between them. CDR3 nucleotides: TGTGCCAGCAGTGATATTGTTGCTACGCAGTATTTT. Translating gives CASSDIVATQYF.

Regarding this clonotype: A single base separates this from a much larger clone, so it may be a read error. The V and J genes are TRBV20-1 and TRBJ2-2; TRBD2 matches 10 bases. In germline, CDR1 is DFQATT, CDR2 SNEGSKA (reference sequence). This CDR3 spans 13 amino acids. CDR3 amino acids: CSERAGGPGEPFF. CDR3 in DNA: TGCAGTGAGCGAGCGGGGGGGCCCGGGGAGCCGTTTTTT.

This clonotype showed up many times. V usage is TRBV12-3 or TRBV12-4 and J usage is TRBJ1-1, with 9 bases fitting TRBD1. CDR3 length: 15 amino acids. V was pared by 3 bases and J by 2 bases, with 4 bases of the junction left unmatched. CDR3 nucleotide sequence: TGTGCCAGCAGTTTCCGGACAGGGGTAAACACTGAAGCTTTCTTT. This sequence encodes CASSFRTGVNTEAFF.

The CDR3 bases are TGTGCCAGCAGCCTAGGAGTCCGCTCCTACGAGCAGTACTTC. It codes for CASSLGVRSYEQYF. This rearrangement joins TRBV7-8 to TRBJ2-7; D unresolved. The length of the CDR3 is 14 residues. Germline V gene data show CDR1 as SGHVS and CDR2 as FQNEAQ. V shed 5 bases and J shed 0 bases, with 11 bases lying between them.